The present T cell receptor (beta chain) was sequenced within a study of T cell responses to AZD1222 COVID-19 vaccine. Study findings and constraints: After two AZD1222 doses, spike-specific TCR breadth and depth rose versus day 0. Samples come after the peak T cell response, not at day 14. At study baseline, merely six AZD1222 recipients were seropositive.

From germline, CDR1 is MNHEY and CDR2 SMNVEV (reference sequence). CDR3 size: 14 residues. Trimming left V 6 bases short and J 7 bases short, with 18 bases between. Pooling was applied to second doses at about 4 or about 12 weeks. The assay was immunoSEQ multiplex PCR, and TCRdb's table has in-frame clones only and misses some. In the table there are roughly 51,000 clones, about 86% of which are singletons. This clone was seen a single time. The antigen remains unidentified. The sample was peripheral blood, taken 28 days after the second AZD1222 dose. This chain links TRBV27 with TRBJ2-5, with a possible D match to TRBD2 (7 bases). The sequence derives from an adult who received the AZD1222 COVID-19 vaccine. The CDR3 is CASRMGGPSGTQYF. CDR3 nucleotides: TGTGCCAGCAGGATGGGGGGGCCTAGTGGGACCCAGTACTTC.